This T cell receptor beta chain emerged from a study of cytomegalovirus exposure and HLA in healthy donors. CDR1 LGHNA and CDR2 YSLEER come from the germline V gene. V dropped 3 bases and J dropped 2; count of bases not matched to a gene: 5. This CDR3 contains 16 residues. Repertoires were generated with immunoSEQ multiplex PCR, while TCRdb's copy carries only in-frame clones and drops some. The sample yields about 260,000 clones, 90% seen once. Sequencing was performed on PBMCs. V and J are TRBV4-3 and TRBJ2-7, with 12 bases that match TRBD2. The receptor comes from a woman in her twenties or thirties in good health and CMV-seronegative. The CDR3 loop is CASSHALAGGPYEQYF. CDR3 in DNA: TGCGCCAGCAGCCATGCCCTAGCGGGAGGGCCCTACGAGCAGTACTTC.